The source of this T cell receptor beta chain is a study of cytomegalovirus exposure and HLA in healthy donors. Study information: There were just under 400 genotyped donors. Of these, 81% fell in the genetic ancestry cluster associated with self-reported Caucasian donors. Study conclusions and caveats: Later analysis demonstrated an association between a missense DCLRE1C variant and TCR beta V- and J-gene trimming.

A multiplex PCR was run with 60 Vbeta primers and 13 Jbeta primers. Repertoires were generated with immunoSEQ multiplex PCR, while TCRdb's copy carries only in-frame clones and drops some. This listing includes 80,000 to 95,000 clones. Worth noting for this clone: The antigen is undetermined.

What was sequenced was PBMCs. This TCR was sampled from a man in his forties or fifties in good health and CMV-seropositive.

This CDR3 reads CASSQVGQGDSYEQYF. The CDR3 DNA reads TGCGCCAGCAGCCAAGTGGGGCAGGGCGACTCCTACGAGCAGTACTTC. The chain uses TRBV4-1 and TRBJ2-7; D perhaps matches TRBD1 (5 bases). Germline values: CDR1 MGHRA, CDR2 YSYEKL. With 1 base removed from V and 0 bases from J, the gap between germline ends came to 13 bases. The CDR3 extends over 16 amino acids.